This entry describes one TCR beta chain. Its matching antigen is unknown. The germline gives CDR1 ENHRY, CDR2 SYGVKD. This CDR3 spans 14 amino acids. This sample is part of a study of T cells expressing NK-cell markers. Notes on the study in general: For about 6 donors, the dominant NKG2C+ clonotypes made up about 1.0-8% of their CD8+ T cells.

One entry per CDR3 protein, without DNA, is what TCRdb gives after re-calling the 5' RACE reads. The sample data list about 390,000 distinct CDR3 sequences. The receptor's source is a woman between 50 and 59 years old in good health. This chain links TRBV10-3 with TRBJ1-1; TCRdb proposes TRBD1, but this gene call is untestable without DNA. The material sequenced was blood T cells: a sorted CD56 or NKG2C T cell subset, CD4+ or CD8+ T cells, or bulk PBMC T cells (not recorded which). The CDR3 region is CATGTYRGEGEAFF.